This T cell receptor (beta chain) was observed in a study of regulatory T cells in long-lasting Graves disease. This clonotype was seen many times. TCR beta libraries were built with iRepertoire HTBI primers and Arm-PCR of CDR3 regions. TCRdb fed the multiplex PCR reads into MiXCR, producing one record per CDR3 protein. The repertoire includes more than 400,000 distinct CDR3 sequences, under 20% of them detected once, and roughly an eighth sits in the top ten. The time point here: newly diagnosed GD, antithyroid drugs for less than 3 months. Making the TCR library involved RNA that had been extracted from PBMCs. These same data were also listed under a study on T cells in Graves' hyperthyroidism and ophthalmopathy. As that report states: The TCR CDR3 first-round RT-PCR relied on the HTBI primer set.

The sequenced sample was peripheral blood mononuclear cells (PBMCs), obtained at new diagnosis, from a patient treated with antithyroid drugs. This sequence was found in a man aged 40-50 years with Graves disease.

CDR3 amino acids: CASWTGSYNEQFF. The CDR3 region has the DNA TGTGCCAGTTGGACGGGAAGCTACAATGAGCAGTTCTTC. The rearrangement links TRBV28 to TRBJ2-1; TRBD2 is a possible D gene (5 bases). V lost 9 bases and J lost 3, with 12 bases in between. CDR3 length equals 13 residues. Germline-derived CDR1 and CDR2 are MDHEN and SYDVKM.